Below, one T cell receptor beta chain is given with its context. The source of the sample is a study of blood T cell repertoires in COVID-19. For the study at large: Samples of COVID-19 (acute and convalescent) were obtained from the United States, Italy and Spain. Sample material is recorded as cDNA or gDNA derived from T cells, B-cell-depleted T cells, or PBMCs.

Under the authors' procedure: Nucleated cell counts were estimated from reference gene primer amplification. Produced via immunoSEQ multiplex PCR; TCRdb's table is partial and in-frame only. V and J calls and clone size are those listed in that table; D and trimming were worked out from the DNA. The sample consists of around 70,000 clones, more than 90% of them appearing once. CDR3 length: 12 amino acids. Germline V gives CDR1 SQVTM, CDR2 ANQGSEA. The ends were cut back, 4 bases at V and 8 bases at J, with 12 bases in the middle. Sequencing was carried out using peripheral blood. The chain is built from TRBV29-1 and TRBJ2-1; D is uncertain. The receptor's source is a man in his forties or fifties with acute or convalescent COVID-19. CDR3 DNA sequence: TGCAGCGTTGTAAGGAGTCTGGATGAGCAGTTCTTC. Amino acids: CSVVRSLDEQFF.